Listed here is a single T cell receptor beta chain. The antigen is not known. Other DNA sequences in the sample encode the same CDR3. The data belong to a study of CD8+ T cells in alopecia areata. Study background: The study gave tofacitinib for 6 to 18 months, then 6 months off drug. Study-wide findings and caveats: Expanded CD8+ clones among the top 100, as well as scalp clonality, were significantly decreased by tofacitinib. Lesional scalp, especially alopecia totalis/universalis, showed higher clonality than normal scalp. Tofacitinib did not eliminate many expanded lesional clones from scalp or blood.

As the sequencing template, cDNA was produced by extracting RNA and reverse transcribing it. Libraries were prepared by immunoSEQ multiplex PCR; TCRdb keeps only in-frame clonotypes and omits some of them. The table has about 200,000 clones, more than 30% seen once. Treatment specified: oral pan-JAK inhibitor, 5-10 mg twice daily. The TCR sequence derives from a human donor with alopecia areata. The sequenced sample was CD4+ T cells sorted from blood, obtained between weeks 30 and 35, from a patient treated with tofacitinib.

CDR3 protein: CASSSESGANVLTF. The CDR3 DNA is TGCGCCAGCAGCTCTGAGTCTGGGGCCAACGTCCTGACTTTC. The chain couples TRBV5-1 to TRBJ2-6; D is ambiguous. The CDR3 runs 14 residues. Germline CDR1 and CDR2: SGHRS and YFSETQ. The V end lost 3 bases, the J end lost 1 base, and 5 bases lay between the germline ends.